This TCR beta chain originates from a study of blood T cell repertoires in COVID-19. Across the whole study: The United States, Italy and Spain supplied acute and convalescent COVID-19 samples. From T cells, B-cell-depleted T cells, or PBMCs came the material, which was cDNA or gDNA.

As originally analysed: Amplifying reference gene primers gave estimates of nucleated cell counts. The protocol was immunoSEQ multiplex PCR, while the TCRdb copy is restricted to in-frame clones and leaves out a portion. Clonal size and the V and J genes are those of that table, whereas D and trimming came from the DNA. The top ten clones hold 1.5% to 2% of a sample with about 100,000 clones, roughly 85% of them seen once. Trimming took 6 bases from V and 1 from J; bases not matched to a gene: 6. Germline V gene data show CDR1 as SNHLY and CDR2 as FYNNEI. The CDR3 is made up of 15 amino acids. The chain joins TRBV2 to TRBJ1-2, with TRBD1 matching 9 bases. This receptor was identified in a woman in her 70s with active or convalescent COVID-19. Material: peripheral blood. In DNA, the CDR3 is TGTGCCAGCAGCGACCCGACAGGGGGTAACTATGGCTACACCTTC. This encodes CASSDPTGGNYGYTF.